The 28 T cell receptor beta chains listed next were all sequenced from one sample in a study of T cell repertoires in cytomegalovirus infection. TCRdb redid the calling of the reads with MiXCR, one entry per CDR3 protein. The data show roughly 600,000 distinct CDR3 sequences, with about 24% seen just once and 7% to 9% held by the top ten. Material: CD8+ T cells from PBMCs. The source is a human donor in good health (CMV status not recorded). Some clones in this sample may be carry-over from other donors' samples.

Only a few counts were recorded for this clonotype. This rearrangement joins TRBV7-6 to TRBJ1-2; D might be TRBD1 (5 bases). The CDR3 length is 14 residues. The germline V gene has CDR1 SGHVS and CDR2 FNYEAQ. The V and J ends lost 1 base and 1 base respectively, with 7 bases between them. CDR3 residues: CASSLVQDNYGYTF. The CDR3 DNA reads TGTGCCAGCAGCTTAGTACAGGATAACTATGGCTACACCTTC.

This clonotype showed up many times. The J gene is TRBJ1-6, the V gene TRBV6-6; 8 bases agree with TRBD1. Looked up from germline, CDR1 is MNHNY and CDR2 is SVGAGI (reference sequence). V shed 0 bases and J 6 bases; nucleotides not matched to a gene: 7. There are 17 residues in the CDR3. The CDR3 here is CASSYSPGGLPNSPLHF. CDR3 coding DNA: TGTGCCAGCAGTTACTCGCCAGGGGGCCTTCCTAATTCACCCCTCCACTTT.

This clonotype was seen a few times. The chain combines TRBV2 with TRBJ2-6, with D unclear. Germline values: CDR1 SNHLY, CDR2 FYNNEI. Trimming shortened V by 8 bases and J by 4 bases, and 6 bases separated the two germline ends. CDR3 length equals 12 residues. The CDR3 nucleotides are TGTGCCAGCGTGGTGGGGGCCAACGTCCTGACTTTC. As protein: CASVVGANVLTF.

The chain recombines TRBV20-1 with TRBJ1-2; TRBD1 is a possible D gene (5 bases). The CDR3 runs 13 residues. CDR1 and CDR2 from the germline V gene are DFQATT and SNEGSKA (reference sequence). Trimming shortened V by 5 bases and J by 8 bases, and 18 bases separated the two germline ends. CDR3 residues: CSAPRGGSEGYTF. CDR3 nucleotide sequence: TGCAGTGCTCCGCGGGGCGGAAGCGAGGGCTACACCTTC.

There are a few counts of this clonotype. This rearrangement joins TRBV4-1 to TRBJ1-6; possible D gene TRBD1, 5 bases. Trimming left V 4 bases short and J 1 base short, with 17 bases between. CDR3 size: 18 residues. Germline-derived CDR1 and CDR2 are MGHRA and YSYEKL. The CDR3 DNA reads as TGCGCCAGCAGCCTCGACGAGGCGGGGACGTCCTATAATTCACCCCTCCACTTT. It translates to CASSLDEAGTSYNSPLHF.

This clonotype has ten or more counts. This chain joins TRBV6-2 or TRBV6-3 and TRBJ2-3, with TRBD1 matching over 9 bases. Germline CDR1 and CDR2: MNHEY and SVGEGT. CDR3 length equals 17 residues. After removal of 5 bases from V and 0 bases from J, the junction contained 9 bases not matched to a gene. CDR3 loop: CASSPGTGRRSTDTQYF. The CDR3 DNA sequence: TGTGCCAGCAGTCCCGGGACAGGGAGAAGGAGCACAGATACGCAGTATTTT.

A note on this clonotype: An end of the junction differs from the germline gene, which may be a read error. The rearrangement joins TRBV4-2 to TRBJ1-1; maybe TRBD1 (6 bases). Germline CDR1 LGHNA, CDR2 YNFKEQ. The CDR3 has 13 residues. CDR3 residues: CASSQDGGAEAFF. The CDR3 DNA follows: TGTGCCAGCAGCCAAGATGGGGGCGCTGAGGCTTTCTTT.

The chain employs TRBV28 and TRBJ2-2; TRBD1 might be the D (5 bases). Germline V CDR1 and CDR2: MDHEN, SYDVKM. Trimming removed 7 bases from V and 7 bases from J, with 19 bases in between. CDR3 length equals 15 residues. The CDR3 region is CASMTWTWAGGELFF. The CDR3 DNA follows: TGTGCCAGCATGACTTGGACATGGGCAGGCGGGGAGCTGTTTTTT.

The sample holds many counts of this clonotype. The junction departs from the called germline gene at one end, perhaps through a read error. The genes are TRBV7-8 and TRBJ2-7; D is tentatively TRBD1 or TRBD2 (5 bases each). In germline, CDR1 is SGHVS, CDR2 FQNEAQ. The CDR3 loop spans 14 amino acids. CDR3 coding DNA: TGTGCCAGCAGCTTAGTGGGACGGCCTTTAAGGTCCTCTTTC. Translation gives CASSLVGRPLRSSF.

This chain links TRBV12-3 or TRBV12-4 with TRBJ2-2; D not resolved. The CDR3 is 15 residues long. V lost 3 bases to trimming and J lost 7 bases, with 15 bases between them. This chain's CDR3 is CASSFSQLIIGELFF. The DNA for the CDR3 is TGTGCCAGCAGTTTCAGTCAGCTTATCATCGGGGAGCTGTTTTTT.

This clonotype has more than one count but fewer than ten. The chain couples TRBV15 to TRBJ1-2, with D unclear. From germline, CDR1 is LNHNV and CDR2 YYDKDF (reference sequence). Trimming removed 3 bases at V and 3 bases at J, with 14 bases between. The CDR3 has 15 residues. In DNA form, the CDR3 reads TGTGCCACCAGCAGTTCGATGGGCGATGACTATGGCTACACCTTC. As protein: CATSSSMGDDYGYTF.

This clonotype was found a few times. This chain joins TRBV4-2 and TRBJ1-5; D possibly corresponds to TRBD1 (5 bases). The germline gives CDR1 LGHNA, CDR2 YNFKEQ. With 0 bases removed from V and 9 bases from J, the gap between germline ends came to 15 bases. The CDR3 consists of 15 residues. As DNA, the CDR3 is TGTGCCAGCAGCCAAGATTCGAGGGACCAACGGCCCCAGCATTTT. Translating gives CASSQDSRDQRPQHF.

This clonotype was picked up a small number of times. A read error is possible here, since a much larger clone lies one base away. The CDR3 nucleotides are TGTGTCAGCAGTTACGGGGGTTCCACTGAAGCTTTCTTT. Its translation: CVSSYGGSTEAFF. The chain couples TRBV6-8 to TRBJ1-1; TRBD1 is a possible D gene (5 bases). The CDR3 runs 13 residues. The germline V gene has CDR1 MNHGY and CDR2 SAAAGT.

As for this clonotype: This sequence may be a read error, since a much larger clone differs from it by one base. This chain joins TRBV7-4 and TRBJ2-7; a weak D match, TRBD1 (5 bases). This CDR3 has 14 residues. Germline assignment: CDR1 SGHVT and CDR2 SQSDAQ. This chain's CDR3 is CTSSPYTDSHEQYF. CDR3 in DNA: TGTACCAGCAGCCCCTATACCGACAGCCACGAGCAGTACTTC.

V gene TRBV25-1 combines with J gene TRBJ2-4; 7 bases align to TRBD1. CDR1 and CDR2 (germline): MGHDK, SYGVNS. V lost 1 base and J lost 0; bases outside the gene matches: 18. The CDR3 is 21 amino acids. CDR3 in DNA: TGTGCCAGCAGTGAATCGGCTGACAGGGACCAGCATTCATTAGCCAAAAACATTCAGTACTTC. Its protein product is CASSESADRDQHSLAKNIQYF.

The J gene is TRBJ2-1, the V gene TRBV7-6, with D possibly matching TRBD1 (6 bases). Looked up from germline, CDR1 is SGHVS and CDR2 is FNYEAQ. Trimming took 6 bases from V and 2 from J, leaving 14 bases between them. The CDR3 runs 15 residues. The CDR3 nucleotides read TGTGCCAGCAGGACCGGGACATCCACCTACAATGAGCAGTTCTTC. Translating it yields CASRTGTSTYNEQFF.

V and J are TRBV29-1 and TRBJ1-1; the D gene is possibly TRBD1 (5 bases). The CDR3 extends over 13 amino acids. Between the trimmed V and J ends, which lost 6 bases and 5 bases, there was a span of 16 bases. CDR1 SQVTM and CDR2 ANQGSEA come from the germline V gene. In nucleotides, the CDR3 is TGCAGCGTGGGGCTGAAGGGTTCAACTGAAGCTTTCTTT. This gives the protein CSVGLKGSTEAFF.

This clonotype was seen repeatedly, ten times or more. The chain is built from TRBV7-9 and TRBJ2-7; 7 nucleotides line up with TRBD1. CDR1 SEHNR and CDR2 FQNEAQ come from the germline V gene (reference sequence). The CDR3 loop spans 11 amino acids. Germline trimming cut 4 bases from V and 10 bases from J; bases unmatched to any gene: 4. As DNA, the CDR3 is TGTGCCAGCAGCTACGGACAGGACCAGTACGTC. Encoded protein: CASSYGQDQYV.

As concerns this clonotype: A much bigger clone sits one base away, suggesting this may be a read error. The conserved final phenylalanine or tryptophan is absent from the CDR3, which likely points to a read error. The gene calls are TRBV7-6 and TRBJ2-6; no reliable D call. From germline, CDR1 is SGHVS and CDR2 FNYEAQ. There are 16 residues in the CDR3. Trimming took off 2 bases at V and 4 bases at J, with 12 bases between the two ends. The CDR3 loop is CASSLRVEAGANVLTL. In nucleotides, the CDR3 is TGTGCCAGCAGCTTAAGGGTAGAAGCAGGGGCCAACGTCCTGACTTTA.

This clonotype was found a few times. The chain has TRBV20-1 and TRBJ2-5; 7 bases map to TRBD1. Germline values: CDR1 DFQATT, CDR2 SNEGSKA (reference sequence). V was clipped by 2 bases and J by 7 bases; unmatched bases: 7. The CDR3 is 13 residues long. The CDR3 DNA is TGCAGTGCTAGATCACAGGGGAAAGTGACCCAGTACTTC. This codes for CSARSQGKVTQYF.

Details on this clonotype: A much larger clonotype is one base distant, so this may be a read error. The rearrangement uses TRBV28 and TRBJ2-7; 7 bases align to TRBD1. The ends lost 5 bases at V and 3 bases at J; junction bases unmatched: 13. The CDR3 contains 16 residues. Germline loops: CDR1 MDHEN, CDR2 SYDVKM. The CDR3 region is CASSTQGQVRVYEQYF. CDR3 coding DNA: TGTGCCAGCAGTACCCAAGGACAGGTCCGGGTCTACGAGCAGTACTTC.

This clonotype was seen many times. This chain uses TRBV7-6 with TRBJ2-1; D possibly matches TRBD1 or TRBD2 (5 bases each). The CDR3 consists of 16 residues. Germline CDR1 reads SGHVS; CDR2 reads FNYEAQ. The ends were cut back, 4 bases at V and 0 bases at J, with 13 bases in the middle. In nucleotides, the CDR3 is TGTGCCAGCAGCTCAGCCGGGGCCCACTCCTACAATGAGCAGTTCTTC. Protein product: CASSSAGAHSYNEQFF.

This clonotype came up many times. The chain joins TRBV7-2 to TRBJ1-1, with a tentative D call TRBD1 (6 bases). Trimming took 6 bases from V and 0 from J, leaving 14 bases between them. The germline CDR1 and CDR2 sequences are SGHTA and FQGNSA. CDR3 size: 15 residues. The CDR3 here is CASRPRDTMNTEAFF. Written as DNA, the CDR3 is TGTGCCAGCAGGCCCCGGGACACCATGAACACTGAAGCTTTCTTT.

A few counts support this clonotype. This chain's CDR3 is CSVTGQSYGYTF. The CDR3 DNA sequence: TGCAGCGTAACCGGACAGAGCTATGGCTACACCTTC. The J gene is TRBJ1-2, the V gene TRBV29-1; possible D gene TRBD1, 6 bases. V dropped 6 bases and J dropped 4 bases, with 12 bases sitting between them. This CDR3 comprises 12 residues. Looked up from germline, CDR1 is SQVTM and CDR2 is ANQGSEA.

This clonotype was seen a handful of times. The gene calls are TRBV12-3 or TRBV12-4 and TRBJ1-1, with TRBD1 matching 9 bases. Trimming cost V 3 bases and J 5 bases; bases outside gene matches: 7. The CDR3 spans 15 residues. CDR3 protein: CASSFPGQGRTEAFF. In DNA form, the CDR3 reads TGTGCCAGCAGTTTCCCGGGACAGGGAAGGACTGAAGCTTTCTTT.

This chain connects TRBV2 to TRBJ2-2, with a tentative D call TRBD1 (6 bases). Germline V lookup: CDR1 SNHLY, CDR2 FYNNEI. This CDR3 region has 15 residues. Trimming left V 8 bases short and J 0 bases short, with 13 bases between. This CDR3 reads CASGTRDTNTGELFF. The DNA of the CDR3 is TGTGCCAGCGGAACCAGGGACACGAACACCGGGGAGCTGTTTTTT.

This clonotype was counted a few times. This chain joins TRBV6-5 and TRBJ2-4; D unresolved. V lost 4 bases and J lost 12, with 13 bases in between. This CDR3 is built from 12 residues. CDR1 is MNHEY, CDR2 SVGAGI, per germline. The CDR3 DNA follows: TGTGCCAGCAGTTCATTCGAAAGCAATCAGTACTTC. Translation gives CASSSFESNQYF.

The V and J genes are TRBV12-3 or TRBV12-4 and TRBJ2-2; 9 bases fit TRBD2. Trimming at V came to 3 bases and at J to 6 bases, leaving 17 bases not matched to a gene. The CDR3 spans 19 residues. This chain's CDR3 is CASSFELGGGGRIAGELFF. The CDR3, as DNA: TGTGCCAGCAGTTTTGAGCTGGGCGGGGGGGGGAGAATCGCCGGGGAGCTGTTTTTT.